This entry lists 6 T cell receptor beta chains sequenced from one sample in a study of cytomegalovirus exposure and HLA in healthy donors. The PCR contained 60 Vbeta and 13 Jbeta primers. Libraries were prepared by immunoSEQ multiplex PCR; TCRdb keeps only in-frame clonotypes and omits some of them. Counted here are under 130,000 clones, just under 75% occurring once; the ten biggest clones make up roughly 2.6%. The source material was PBMCs. These receptors all come from a man over 45 in good health and CMV-seropositive.

The chain recombines TRBV5-1 with TRBJ1-1; the D gene is possibly TRBD1 (6 bases). Germline V gene data show CDR1 as SGHRS and CDR2 as YFSETQ. Trimming removed 3 bases from V and 1 base from J, with 10 bases in between. There are 14 residues in the CDR3. The CDR3 sequence is CASSYRDTNTEAFF. Here the CDR3 DNA reads TGCGCCAGCAGCTACCGGGACACGAACACTGAAGCTTTCTTT.

There are a few counts of this clone. CDR3 amino acids: CASSYGWPRANEKLFF. In DNA, the CDR3 is TGTGCCAGCAGTTACGGGTGGCCGCGGGCTAATGAAAAACTGTTTTTT. The genes are TRBV6-6 and TRBJ1-4, with D unresolved. This CDR3 has 16 residues. V was clipped by 2 bases and J by 3 bases, with 13 bases between them. The germline V gene encodes CDR1 MNHNY and CDR2 SVGAGI (reference sequence).

The chain carries TRBV9 and TRBJ2-1; 7 positions agree with TRBD2. The CDR3 length is 16 residues. The junction had 9 bases not matched to a gene; V was cut back by 4 bases and J by 2 bases. Germline CDR1 is SGDLS and CDR2 is YYNGEE. The CDR3 bases are TGTGCCAGCAGCTTTAGAGCGGGATCCACCTACAATGAGCAGTTCTTC. This gives the protein CASSFRAGSTYNEQFF.

The rearrangement links TRBV21-1 to TRBJ1-2. TRBV21-1 is listed as a pseudogene. The CDR3 sequence is 16 residues long. In DNA form, the CDR3 reads TGTGCCAGCAGCAAAGTATCGTTAGGAGGGCTCTATGGCTACACCTTC. This translates into CASSKVSLGGLYGYTF.

V gene TRBV11-2 combines with J gene TRBJ1-2; TRBD1 agrees at 9 bases. There are 14 residues in the CDR3. The germline gives CDR1 SGHAT, CDR2 FQNNGV. V lost 4 bases and J lost 6; bases outside the gene matches: 6. The CDR3 coding sequence is TGTGCCAGCAGCTCTACAGGGGGCGCGGATGGCTACACCTTC. Encoded protein: CASSSTGGADGYTF.

V and J are TRBV4-1 and TRBJ1-2, with D perhaps matching TRBD1 (5 bases). Trimming took 0 bases from V and 8 from J, leaving 16 bases between them. This CDR3 is 15 amino acids long. In germline, CDR1 is MGHRA, CDR2 YSYEKL. The DNA for the CDR3 is TGCGCCAGCAGCCAAGAAAGACGGGCATCAGGGGGCTACACCTTC. This codes for CASSQERRASGGYTF.